This TCR beta chain comes out of a study of T-cell reconstitution after alpha-beta-depleted transplantation in children (dated by TCRdb to the mid-2010s). Regarding the research as a whole: Using TCR repertoire profiling, the study quantitatively followed how T-cell immune reconstitution unfolded in children after TCRalphabeta/CD19-depleted allogeneic hematopoietic cell transplantation.

A remark on this clonotype: No antigen is known for it. Nothing much larger sits one base from this clone, and base qualities are not available.

The CDR3 starts with the cysteine, ends with the phenylalanine, and has 14 residues. Only CDR3 DNA is held: 42 bases, read in frame from base 1. For CDR1 and CDR2, the germline V gene lists SGHVS and FNYEAQ. Here V drops 2 bases and J drops 5 bases, and the junction holds 5 bases not matched to any gene. Overall study outcomes, separate from this receptor: In some patients, high TCRbeta diversity at day 60 was attributed to recipient T cells and intrathymic progenitors that had survived conditioning. Apparently early alphabetaT-cell count recovery about two months after transplant reportedly relied on only several hundred rapidly expanded clones derived from non-depleted graft cells. Over subsequent months, a decline in hyperexpanded clone frequencies was noted, and after one year, T-cell counts and TCRbeta diversity were mostly ascribed to newly produced T cells.

The treatment or condition tag for this specimen amounts to: allogeneic hematopoietic cell transplantation with graft depleted of TCRalphabeta T cells and CD19 B cells. The transplant recipients were children given TCRalphabeta/CD19-depleted allogeneic hematopoietic cell grafts. Receptor amplification or capture employed PCR. Sequencing instrument: Illumina HiSeq 2500. To normalize quantification of the TCRbeta repertoire, the TCR libraries were built with molecular barcoding that relied on unique molecular identifiers. Clones were called with MiXCR by TCRdb after fastp trimmed the public reads at Q25, and only in-frame beta chains were retained. Rows are combined by CDR3 protein, so each entry shows the most common genes and DNA. The sample includes about 980,000 distinct CDR3 sequences, with around 30% observed a single time. The top ten clones comprise roughly 31% of the sample.

Here the sequenced sample was PBMCs, mostly from graft donor cells, taken 360 days after TCRalphabeta/CD19-depleted stem cell transplant. The chain employs TRBV7-6 and TRBJ2-5, with 7 junctional bases fitting TRBD2. The clonotype comes from a boy younger than two who had a stem cell transplant for SCID, so the T cells may come from the graft donor. The CDR3 here reads CASSLRPRGETQYF. The DNA reads TGTGCCAGCAGCTTACGGCCGCGGGGGGAGACCCAGTACTTC.